The 32 T cell receptor beta chains in this list originate from one sample, sequenced in a study of shared clonotypes between healthy human individuals. Measured with immunoSEQ multiplex PCR; TCRdb has only the in-frame clones, and not every one. The sample yields 600,000 to 750,000 clones, about two thirds seen once. The sample was memory CD4+ T cells sorted from blood. Subset meaning: CD45RA-negative fraction. Receptor source: a woman in her 30s in good health.

The rearrangement joins TRBV5-1 to TRBJ1-5; a possible D gene is TRBD1 (6 bases). CDR1 is SGHRS, CDR2 YFSETQ, per germline. The CDR3 consists of 14 residues. The germline V and J ends were trimmed by 4 bases and 5 bases, with 13 bases remaining between them. CDR3 protein: CASSPGGRDQPQHF. The CDR3, as DNA: TGCGCCAGCAGCCCCGGGGGCAGAGATCAGCCCCAGCATTTT.

The rearrangement links TRBV19 to TRBJ2-5; 7 bases align to TRBD1. CDR1 and CDR2 (germline): LNHDA, SQIVND (reference sequence). The CDR3 has 13 amino acids. J was trimmed by 2 bases and V by 7 bases; bases with no gene match: 4. CDR3 loop: CASTPGGQETQYF. CDR3 sequence (DNA): TGTGCCAGTACTCCAGGGGGTCAAGAGACCCAGTACTTC.

On this clone itself: Possible read error: a much larger clone is one base away. The chain links TRBV19 to TRBJ1-5; D unresolved. The CDR3 has 14 amino acids. CDR1 LNHDA and CDR2 SQIVND come from the germline V gene (reference sequence). Here the CDR3 DNA reads TGTGCCAGTACCGAACCCTCTAGCAATCAGCTCCAGCATTTT. It yields the protein CASTEPSSNQLQHF.

The V call is TRBV5-1, the J call TRBJ2-1, with TRBD2 matching 7 bases. V lost 4 bases to trimming and J lost 4 bases; unmatched junction nucleotides: 5. The CDR3 sequence is 14 residues long. Germline V lookup: CDR1 SGHRS, CDR2 YFSETQ. Here the CDR3 reads CASSIAGDYNEQFF. The CDR3 nucleotides are TGCGCCAGCAGCATCGCGGGAGATTACAATGAGCAGTTCTTC.

This clone occurred a few times. The chain joins TRBV6-1 to TRBJ2-5; 9 nucleotides line up with TRBD1. Trimming took 6 bases from V and 2 from J; bases not matched to a gene: 4. CDR1 and CDR2 from the germline V gene are MNHNS and SASEGT. The CDR3 contains 14 residues. The CDR3 reads CASRIQGAQETQYF. Here the CDR3 DNA reads TGTGCCAGCAGGATACAGGGGGCTCAAGAGACCCAGTACTTC.

Comments on this clone: Different DNA sequences within this sample yield the same CDR3. J is TRBJ1-5 and V is TRBV19; D may be TRBD1 (5 bases). Germline V gene data show CDR1 as LNHDA and CDR2 as SQIVND (reference sequence). This CDR3 has 15 residues. V was clipped by 3 bases and J by 1 base, with 10 bases between them. The DNA of the CDR3 is TGTGCCAGTAGTATCTGGGGGAGCAGCAATCAGCCCCAGCATTTT. Its translation: CASSIWGSSNQPQHF.

V is TRBV5-8 and J is TRBJ2-7, with D perhaps TRBD1 (5 bases). Deletions cut 4 bases from V and 6 bases from J, with 17 bases between. This CDR3 comprises 14 residues. CDR1 SGHTS and CDR2 YDEGEE come from the germline V gene. CDR3 in DNA: TGTGCCAGCAGCCCAGGACATCGGGTAGGCGAGCAGTACTTC. This codes for CASSPGHRVGEQYF.

As concerns this clone: Because it lacks the conserved phenylalanine or tryptophan at the end, this CDR3 is likely a read error. The DNA is omitted, as the CDR3 cannot be located on it reliably, and the CDR3 follows TCRdb's listing. V usage is TRBV3-1 (or the pseudogene TRBV3-2) and J usage is TRBJ1-2. With termini counted, the CDR3 has 9 amino acids. The germline CDR1 and CDR2 sequences are LGHDT and YNNKEL (reference sequence). CDR3 amino acids: CASSQSLLS.

This rearrangement joins TRBV27 to TRBJ2-2; D uncertain. Trimming removed 5 bases from V and 5 bases from J, with 12 bases in between. The CDR3 runs to 14 residues. Germline loops: CDR1 MNHEY, CDR2 SMNVEV (reference sequence). The CDR3 here is CASSRDLATGELFF. The CDR3 nucleotides are TGTGCCAGCAGTAGAGATTTAGCTACCGGGGAGCTGTTTTTT.

The chain links TRBV18 to TRBJ1-5; 10 bases agree with TRBD1. Germline lookup yields CDR1 KGHSH and CDR2 LQKENI. V shed 6 bases, J shed 1 base, and the junction held 0 bases outside the gene matches. This CDR3 region has 14 residues. Here the CDR3 reads CASSGQGSNQPQHF. CDR3 DNA: TGTGCCAGCTCGGGACAGGGGAGCAATCAGCCCCAGCATTTT. Supplemented by reference TRBV18 and TRBJ1-5, the full variable domain reads NAGVMQNPRHLVRRRGQEARLRCSPMKGHSHVYWYRQLPEEGLKFMVYLQKENIIDESGMPKERFSAEFPKEGPSILRIQQVVRGDSAAYFCASSGQGSNQPQHFGDGTRLSIL.

The gene calls are TRBV11-2 and TRBJ2-2, with no clear D. In germline, CDR1 is SGHAT, CDR2 FQNNGV. Between the trimmed V and J ends, which lost 1 base and 2 bases, there was a span of 5 bases. The length of the CDR3 is 14 residues. CDR3 DNA sequence: TGTGCCAGCAGCTTAGCCCTCAACACCGGGGAGCTGTTTTTT. Its translation: CASSLALNTGELFF.

The count of this clone is one. The V call is TRBV10-3, the J call TRBJ2-1; 9 nucleotides match TRBD2. The CDR3 contains 18 residues. V dropped 0 bases and J dropped 5; count of bases not matched to a gene: 11. The V gene's germline CDR1 is ENHRY and CDR2 SYGVKD. CDR3 sequence: CAISESGLAGMENNEQFF. In nucleotides, the CDR3 is TGTGCCATCAGTGAGTCTGGGCTAGCGGGAATGGAAAACAATGAGCAGTTCTTC.

The V call is TRBV5-4, the J call TRBJ2-2; 7 bases are a match to TRBD2. The junction had 9 bases not matched to a gene; V was cut back by 0 bases and J by 7 bases. The CDR3 runs to 16 residues. Germline CDR1 reads SGHNT; CDR2 reads YYREEE (reference sequence). CDR3 sequence (DNA): TGTGCCAGCAGCTTGGCCCAGCGGGAAATAGTCGGGGAGCTGTTTTTT. This translates into CASSLAQREIVGELFF. The whole variable domain, filled in from reference TRBV5-4 and TRBJ2-2, reads ETGVTQSPTHLIKTRGQQVTLRCSSQSGHNTVSWYQQALGQGPQFIFQYYREEENGRGNFPPRFSGLQFPNYSSELNVNALELDDSALYLCASSLAQREIVGELFFGEGSRLTVL.

The J gene is TRBJ1-2, the V gene TRBV18; D might be TRBD1 (5 bases). The V end lost 4 bases, the J end lost 3 bases, and 9 bases lay between the germline ends. Germline lookup yields CDR1 KGHSH and CDR2 LQKENI. The CDR3 has 13 residues. CDR3 DNA: TGTGCCAGCTCACTAGGAGGGGACTATGGCTACACCTTC. It translates to CASSLGGDYGYTF.

In this sample, this clone turned up once. The genes are TRBV9 and TRBJ2-1, with 9 bases aligning to TRBD2. With V trimmed by 0 bases and J by 8 bases, 3 bases remained unmatched. Germline lookup yields CDR1 SGDLS and CDR2 YYNGEE. The CDR3 extends over 14 amino acids. CDR3 nucleotide sequence: TGTGCCAGCAGCGTAGGAGCGGGAGGCTATGAGCAGTTCTTC. This gives the protein CASSVGAGGYEQFF.

The V and J genes are TRBV18 and TRBJ2-1; 10 nucleotides line up with TRBD1. The CDR3 spans 17 residues. Germline V CDR1 and CDR2: KGHSH, LQKENI. V was clipped by 0 bases and J by 4 bases; unmatched bases: 6. The CDR3 DNA follows: TGTGCCAGCTCACCACCGCCGGGACAGGGGAGGTACAATGAGCAGTTCTTC. As protein: CASSPPPGQGRYNEQFF.

This chain connects TRBV5-1 to TRBJ2-7; 12 nucleotides match TRBD2. Germline-derived CDR1 and CDR2 are SGHRS and YFSETQ. The V and J ends lost 4 bases and 7 bases, in that order; junction bases with no gene match: 9. The CDR3 extends over 15 amino acids. CDR3 loop: CASSLTTSGSREQYF. CDR3 sequence (DNA): TGCGCCAGCAGCCTGACGACTAGCGGGAGTAGAGAGCAGTACTTC.

This sequence joins TRBV7-3 and TRBJ2-1; 13 nucleotides agree with TRBD2. Germline V CDR1 and CDR2: SGHTA, FQGTGA. This CDR3 spans 16 amino acids. With V trimmed by 5 bases and J by 5 bases, 6 bases remained unmatched. CDR3 amino acids: CASSRTSGSLNNEQFF. The CDR3 DNA sequence: TGTGCCAGCAGCCGGACTAGCGGGAGCCTCAACAATGAGCAGTTCTTC.

The rearrangement uses TRBV9 and TRBJ2-7; D gene unclear. Germline assignment: CDR1 SGDLS and CDR2 YYNGEE. CDR3 length: 15 residues. The V and J ends lost 4 bases and 7 bases respectively, with 21 bases between them. The CDR3 region is CASSPHGPAQAEQYF. As DNA, the CDR3 is TGTGCCAGCAGCCCCCACGGGCCGGCCCAGGCGGAGCAGTACTTC.

This clone was detected only a few times. The chain links TRBV6-5 to TRBJ2-7; D is uncertain. This CDR3 contains 14 residues. V lost 2 bases and J 2 bases, leaving 10 bases between the germline ends. Germline V gene lookup returns CDR1 MNHEY and CDR2 SVGAGI. CDR3 loop: CASSYGANTYEQYF. CDR3 nucleotide sequence: TGTGCCAGCAGTTACGGAGCGAACACCTACGAGCAGTACTTC.

CDR3 sequence (DNA): TGTGCCTGGAGCCCCCGACAGGGGCCCGGAAACACCATATATTTT. Translating it yields CAWSPRQGPGNTIYF. The chain couples TRBV30 to TRBJ1-3, with 8 bases matching TRBD1. Trimming took 3 bases from V and 4 from J; bases not matched to a gene: 8. Germline V gene data show CDR1 as GTSNPN and CDR2 as SVGIG (reference sequence). This CDR3 has 15 residues.

The gene calls are TRBV9 and TRBJ2-7, with 14 bases lining up with TRBD2. This CDR3 has 16 amino acids. The V and J ends lost 3 bases and 7 bases, in that order; junction bases with no gene match: 9. The germline gives CDR1 SGDLS, CDR2 YYNGEE. The CDR3: CASSAPGLAGVGEQYF. DNA of the CDR3: TGTGCCAGCAGCGCACCGGGACTAGCGGGAGTCGGGGAGCAGTACTTC.

V is TRBV7-3 and J is TRBJ2-1, with a weak D call TRBD2 (6 bases). The germline V gene has CDR1 SGHTA and CDR2 FQGTGA. The CDR3 is 14 amino acids. Between the trimmed V and J ends, which lost 1 base and 6 bases, there was a span of 10 bases. The CDR3 spells CASSLSSGSNEQFF. CDR3 bases: TGTGCCAGCAGCTTAAGCTCCGGGAGCAATGAGCAGTTCTTC.

The chain is built from TRBV18 and TRBJ1-2, with D possibly TRBD1 on 5 matching bases. V was clipped by 2 bases and J by 8 bases, with 15 bases between them. This CDR3 spans 14 amino acids. The germline CDR1 and CDR2 sequences are KGHSH and LQKENI. CDR3 sequence reads: CASSPGTAAGGYTF. Here the CDR3 DNA reads TGTGCCAGCTCACCAGGGACGGCTGCGGGAGGCTACACCTTC.

The genes are TRBV27 and TRBJ2-1; 8 nucleotides agree with TRBD2. CDR3 length: 14 amino acids. CDR1 and CDR2 (germline): MNHEY, SMNVEV (reference sequence). J was trimmed by 4 bases and V by 3 bases; bases with no gene match: 2. This chain's CDR3 is CASSFRGGYNEQFF. CDR3 in DNA: TGTGCCAGCAGTTTCCGGGGGGGTTACAATGAGCAGTTCTTC.

The gene calls are TRBV4-2 and TRBJ1-5, with TRBD1 matching over 8 bases. This CDR3 has 15 amino acids. The J segment lost 5 bases and the V segment lost 1 base, leaving 4 bases of the junction unmatched. The germline V gene encodes CDR1 LGHNA and CDR2 YNFKEQ. The CDR3 nucleotides read TGTGCCAGCAGCCAAGCAAGGACAGGGTATCAGCCCCAGCATTTT. Translating it yields CASSQARTGYQPQHF.

This clone was detected only once. V is TRBV19 and J is TRBJ1-6; weak D call: TRBD1 (6 bases). The V gene lost 3 bases and the J gene lost 10 bases, with 16 bases spanning the gap. The germline CDR1 and CDR2 sequences are LNHDA and SQIVND (reference sequence). The CDR3 spans 15 residues. This chain's CDR3 is CASSMRFAGDSPLHF. The CDR3 nucleotides read TGTGCCAGTAGTATGAGATTTGCAGGGGACTCACCCCTCCACTTT. Using reference TRBV19 and TRBJ1-6 for the parts outside the CDR3, the full variable domain is DGGITQSPKYLFRKEGQNVTLSCEQNLNHDAMYWYRQDPGQGLRLIYYSQIVNDFQKGDIAEGYSVSREKKESFPLTVTSAQKNPTAFYLCASSMRFAGDSPLHFGNGTRLTVT.

This sequence joins TRBV7-2 and TRBJ2-5; perhaps TRBD1 as D (8 bases). CDR1 is SGHTA, CDR2 FQGNSA, per germline. V dropped 4 bases and J dropped 5 bases, with 14 bases sitting between them. The CDR3 contains 14 residues. This chain's CDR3 is CASSSYRGGETQYF. CDR3 DNA: TGTGCCAGCAGCTCCTACAGGGGGGGTGAGACCCAGTACTTC. Based on the CDR3 plus reference TRBV7-2 and TRBJ2-5, the full variable domain is GAGVSQSPSNKVTEKGKDVELRCDPISGHTALYWYRQSLGQGLEFLIYFQGNSAPDKSGLPSDRFSAERTGGSVSTLTIQRTQQEDSAVYLCASSSYRGGETQYFGPGTRLLVL.

The chain combines TRBV6-5 with TRBJ2-2, with TRBD1 matching 7 bases. The CDR3 is 14 amino acids. The ends lost 5 bases at V and 4 bases at J; junction bases unmatched: 4. From germline, CDR1 is MNHEY and CDR2 SVGAGI. CDR3 loop: CASSTGQTTGELFF. In DNA form, the CDR3 reads TGTGCCAGCAGTACGGGACAGACCACCGGGGAGCTGTTTTTT.

The chain employs TRBV29-1 and TRBJ2-7; 7 bases match TRBD2. Per germline, CDR1 SQVTM and CDR2 ANQGSEA. There are 11 residues in the CDR3. V was clipped by 6 bases and J by 4 bases; unmatched bases: 3. CDR3 in DNA: TGCAGCGTGGGGAGGGCTTACGAGCAGTACTTC. This sequence encodes CSVGRAYEQYF.

The rearrangement links TRBV6-1 to TRBJ1-1; tentatively, D is TRBD1 (6 bases). Trimming stripped 2 bases from V and 10 bases from J, with 11 bases between. Germline CDR1 reads MNHNS; CDR2 reads SASEGT. This CDR3 contains 12 residues. In DNA form, the CDR3 reads TGTGCCAGCAGTGAAAACAGGGACCTAGCTTTCTTT. Encoded protein: CASSENRDLAFF.

The chain has TRBV18 and TRBJ1-3; D call uncertain. The CDR3 contains 16 residues. Looked up from germline, CDR1 is KGHSH and CDR2 is LQKENI. Deletions cut 3 bases from V and 4 bases from J, with 16 bases between. The CDR3 sequence: CASSPLLHRDGNTIYF. The CDR3, as DNA: TGTGCCAGCTCACCGCTCCTACACCGAGACGGAAACACCATATATTTT.